This T cell receptor (beta chain) is drawn from a study of shared clonotypes between healthy human individuals. CD45RO negativity and positive selection for CCR7 defined naive CD8 cells, a population that excluded terminally differentiated effector memory CD45RA+ cells. Sequencing was performed with immunoSEQ multiplex PCR; in TCRdb, only in-frame clones are kept and a portion is missing. The sample holds about 2.1 million clones, just over 90% seen once. The V and J ends lost 2 bases and 6 bases respectively, with 14 bases between them. CDR1 and CDR2 (germline): SEHNR, FQNEAQ (reference sequence). The CDR3 extends over 14 amino acids.

The TCR was taken from a man between 18 and 29 years old in good health. Some clones in this sample may be carry-over from other donors' samples. Sequenced material: naive CD8+ T cells from PBMCs. The chain carries TRBV7-9 and TRBJ2-7; D is ambiguous. CDR3 DNA: TGTGCCAGCAGCTTATCCGCTCTTCCCCCCGAGCAGTACTTC. Amino acid sequence: CASSLSALPPEQYF.